This TCR beta chain appears in the sequencing data of a study of blood T cell repertoires in COVID-19. As for the study in general: The analysed material was cDNA or gDNA that came from T cells, B-cell-depleted T cells, or PBMCs.

Grouping used clinical history reported by participants in a survey and questionnaire. V was pared by 0 bases and J by 1 base, with 18 bases between. The CDR3 length is 19 residues. Germline lookup yields CDR1 MRHNA and CDR2 SNTAGT. Original handling: Scientists estimated how many nucleated cells there were by amplifying reference gene primers. Profiling relied on immunoSEQ multiplex PCR, and the TCRdb table lists in-frame clones only, not all of them. The DNA was the basis for D and trimming; V, J and clone size are from that table. The table shows about 210,000 clones, with roughly 90% occurring only once. This clone appeared once.

The material sequenced was PBMCs or T cells enriched from blood (not recorded which). This clonotype was obtained from a woman between 18 and 29 years old who had recovered from COVID-19. V usage is TRBV6-4 and J usage is TRBJ2-2; TRBD2 is a possible D gene (6 bases). CDR3 sequence reads: CASSDSKGAFGGNTGELFF. CDR3 coding DNA: TGTGCCAGCAGTGACTCGAAAGGTGCCTTCGGGGGGAACACCGGGGAGCTGTTTTTT.